This T cell receptor beta chain was identified in a study of identical twins. Overall study results and limits: In monozygotic twins, models underestimated the sharing of out-of-frame TCR alpha.

To note about this clonotype: Its antigen is unknown.

The length of the CDR3 is 16 residues. V lost 2 bases and J lost 1; bases outside the gene matches: 2. MiXCR, run by TCRdb on the 5' RACE reads, gives a single entry per CDR3 protein. Of around 690,000 distinct CDR3 sequences detected, around 21% appear once; the ten largest clones hold 4% to 5.5%. In addition, the sample was reused for a study of T cells expressing NK-cell markers. As that study records: In more than 5 donors, dominant CD3+CD56+NKG2C+ clonotypes ranked among the top 10 CD8+ clonotypes. Expanded NKG2C+ T cell clones had unclear HCMV specificity.

The V gene is TRBV12-3 or TRBV12-4, the J gene TRBJ1-6; 7 bases map to TRBD1. This receptor was identified in a woman in her late teens or twenties in good health. The sequenced sample consisted of PBMCs. The CDR3 DNA sequence: TGTGCCAGCAGTTTACCACAGGGGTCCTATAATTCACCCCTCCACTTT. Translating gives CASSLPQGSYNSPLHF.